This TCR beta chain is from a study of T cell changes during pregnancy in multiple sclerosis. V lost 7 bases, J lost 6 bases, and 11 bases stayed unmatched. CDR1 is SQVTM, CDR2 ANQGSEA, per germline. The CDR3 loop spans 13 amino acids. Assay: immunoSEQ multiplex PCR; the TCRdb copy retains only in-frame clones and omits some. Of approximately 40,000 clones in the sample, approximately 96% are singletons; the top ten hold 0.89%. This rearrangement joins TRBV29-1 to TRBJ1-1; TRBD1 matches at 7 bases. Sequences were derived from peripheral blood, sampled in the second trimester of pregnancy. This sequence was found in a female donor with multiple sclerosis, enrolled in a pregnancy study. CDR3 region: CSGRTGDVAEAFF. The CDR3 bases are TGCAGCGGGCGTACAGGGGATGTAGCTGAAGCTTTCTTT.